These 25 T cell receptor beta chains were all obtained from the same sample, sequenced in a study of cytomegalovirus exposure and HLA in healthy donors (dated 2017 in TCRdb). Library preparation was by the immunoSEQ multiplex PCR assay. What TCRdb holds here is the immuneACCESS table cut down to in-frame rearrangements. Part of the clones is not present; checked against another copy, under half of the missing clones reflect an unresolved V gene, and the others are unexplained. The sample records 150,000 to 200,000 clones, 70% to 85% of which are singletons. The ten largest make up 13% of the sample. The specimen sequenced was PBMCs. The receptors originated from a woman aged 30 to 39 in good health and CMV-seropositive.

The table lists this clone with a few counts. V and J are TRBV29-1 and TRBJ1-1; TRBD1 might be the D (5 bases). Between the trimmed V and J ends, which lost 4 bases and 4 bases, there was a span of 13 bases. The CDR3 is 13 amino acids. Looked up from germline, CDR1 is SQVTM and CDR2 is ANQGSEA. The CDR3 region has the DNA TGCAGCGTTGGGCAGGGACTGGGCACTGAAGCTTTCTTT. Protein sequence: CSVGQGLGTEAFF.

In DNA, the CDR3 is TGTGCCAGCAGCGTAGGGGGAACAGGGTACGAGCAGTACTTC. As protein: CASSVGGTGYEQYF. This sequence joins TRBV9 and TRBJ2-7, with D perhaps matching TRBD1 (6 bases). V lost 0 bases and J 4 bases, leaving 11 bases between the germline ends. In germline, CDR1 is SGDLS, CDR2 YYNGEE. There are 14 residues in the CDR3. Using reference TRBV9 and TRBJ2-7 for the parts outside the CDR3, the full variable domain is DSGVTQTPKHLITATGQRVTLRCSPRSGDLSVYWYQQSLDQGLQFLIQYYNGEERAKGNILERFSAQQFPDLHSELNLSSLELGDSALYFCASSVGGTGYEQYFGPGTRLTVT.

V usage is TRBV6-1 and J usage is TRBJ2-7, with 7 bases aligning to TRBD2. Losses at the gene ends were 8 bases for V and 3 bases for J; bases not matched to a gene: 7. This CDR3 is 13 amino acids long. CDR1 and CDR2 from the germline V gene are MNHNS and SASEGT. The CDR3 sequence is CASWEGAGYEQYF. The CDR3, as DNA: TGTGCCAGCTGGGAGGGAGCCGGCTACGAGCAGTACTTC.

The rearrangement joins TRBV27 to TRBJ1-4, with a weak D call TRBD1 (5 bases). Germline V gene lookup returns CDR1 MNHEY and CDR2 SMNVEV (reference sequence). This CDR3 region has 14 residues. V was cut by 2 bases and J by 11 bases, with 15 bases left in between. The CDR3 sequence: CASSLDSRMGKLFF. The CDR3 region has the DNA TGTGCCAGCAGTTTAGACAGCAGAATGGGGAAACTGTTTTTT.

The CDR3 reads CASSLTGIGETQYF. CDR3 sequence (DNA): TGTGCCAGCAGCTTAACCGGGATTGGAGAGACCCAGTACTTC. The chain links TRBV27 to TRBJ2-5, with D perhaps TRBD2 (5 bases). V was shortened by 6 bases and J by 4 bases, with 15 bases between the two germline ends. The CDR3 runs 14 residues. CDR1 and CDR2 (germline): MNHEY, SMNVEV (reference sequence).

The gene calls are TRBV27 and TRBJ1-4, with D unclear. Germline V gives CDR1 MNHEY, CDR2 SMNVEV (reference sequence). The V and J ends lost 1 base and 12 bases respectively, with 15 bases between them. This CDR3 contains 14 residues. The CDR3 region is CASSLYRTAGELFF. CDR3 nucleotide sequence: TGTGCCAGCAGTTTATATCGGACTGCCGGGGAACTGTTTTTT.

The chain carries TRBV7-9 and TRBJ2-2; 8 bases are shared with TRBD1. After removal of 4 bases from V and 6 bases from J, the junction contained 1 base not matched to a gene. Germline CDR1 SEHNR, CDR2 FQNEAQ (reference sequence). The CDR3 is made up of 13 amino acids. The CDR3: CASSSQGAGELFF. CDR3 in DNA: TGTGCCAGCAGCTCACAGGGGGCCGGGGAGCTGTTTTTT.

In this sample, this clone turned up a few times. This sequence joins TRBV28 and TRBJ2-1; tentative D call: TRBD2 (5 bases). Trimming stripped 1 base from V and 9 bases from J, with 10 bases between. Germline assignment: CDR1 MDHEN and CDR2 SYDVKM. The CDR3 consists of 13 residues. CDR3 DNA: TGTGCCAGCAGTTTATCCGGGAACGGTGAGCAGTTCTTC. Amino acid sequence: CASSLSGNGEQFF.

The chain couples TRBV5-1 to TRBJ2-2; no definite D call. Trimming shortened V by 0 bases and J by 1 base, and 7 bases separated the two germline ends. This CDR3 has 15 residues. Germline CDR1 is SGHRS and CDR2 is YFSETQ. The CDR3 sequence is CASSLAPGNTGELFF. The DNA for the CDR3 is TGCGCCAGCAGCTTGGCCCCAGGGAACACCGGGGAGCTGTTTTTT.

The chain joins TRBV5-1 to TRBJ2-1; TRBD1 matches at 9 bases. Germline assignment: CDR1 SGHRS and CDR2 YFSETQ. This CDR3 has 15 residues. Trimming took 5 bases from V and 5 from J; bases not matched to a gene: 8. Here the CDR3 reads CASRERDRVNNEQFF. DNA for the CDR3: TGCGCCAGCAGAGAACGGGACAGGGTAAACAATGAGCAGTTCTTC.

V is TRBV7-9 and J is TRBJ2-3; 7 bases line up with TRBD2. Germline V gene sequence: CDR1 SEHNR, CDR2 FQNEAQ (reference sequence). V gave up 5 bases and J gave up 0 bases; unmatched junction bases: 2. The CDR3 is 14 amino acids. The CDR3 is CASSLSGSTDTQYF. DNA of the CDR3: TGTGCCAGCAGCCTTAGCGGGAGCACAGATACGCAGTATTTT.

The chain combines TRBV28 with TRBJ1-1, with TRBD1 as a possible D gene (5 bases). Between the trimmed V and J ends, which lost 5 bases and 1 base, there was a span of 14 bases. CDR3 size: 15 residues. Germline-derived CDR1 and CDR2 are MDHEN and SYDVKM. CDR3 DNA sequence: TGTGCCAGCAGTCGCCCGGGACTTACGAACACTGAAGCTTTCTTT. Amino acid sequence: CASSRPGLTNTEAFF.

The rearrangement links TRBV7-8 to TRBJ1-1; D remains unclear. This CDR3 has 15 amino acids. CDR1 and CDR2 (germline): SGHVS, FQNEAQ. The V and J ends lost 2 bases and 4 bases respectively, with 14 bases between them. In DNA, the CDR3 is TGTGCCAGCAGCTTATCTCCGAGTTTAAGCACTGAAGCTTTCTTT. This codes for CASSLSPSLSTEAFF.

This chain links TRBV28 with TRBJ2-2, with D tentatively TRBD2 (5 bases). The CDR3 runs 14 residues. V was pared by 6 bases and J by 8 bases, with 16 bases between. CDR1 is MDHEN, CDR2 SYDVKM, per germline. CDR3 coding DNA: TGTGCCAGCAGCCCGGACTTTACGGCTGGGGAGCTGTTTTTT. Translation: CASSPDFTAGELFF.

The CDR3 DNA is TGTGCCAGCTCACCATCGGGGAATAGCAATCAGCCCCAGCATTTT. It is translated as CASSPSGNSNQPQHF. J is TRBJ1-5 and V is TRBV18; D remains ambiguous. The germline CDR1 and CDR2 sequences are KGHSH and LQKENI. Trimming stripped 2 bases from V and 0 bases from J, with 8 bases between. The CDR3 extends over 15 amino acids.

The chain employs TRBV5-1 and TRBJ2-3, with 7 bases identical to TRBD2. V gave up 3 bases and J gave up 2 bases; unmatched junction bases: 6. Germline V lookup: CDR1 SGHRS, CDR2 YFSETQ. This CDR3 has 15 amino acids. CDR3 DNA: TGCGCCAGCAGCTCCTCAGCGGGAAACACAGATACGCAGTATTTT. This encodes CASSSSAGNTDTQYF.

The rearrangement uses TRBV9 and TRBJ2-2, with D tentatively TRBD2 (6 bases). Germline V gene lookup returns CDR1 SGDLS and CDR2 YYNGEE. Trimming left V 4 bases short and J 10 bases short, with 11 bases between. The CDR3 has 12 residues. The CDR3 DNA sequence: TGTGCCAGCAGCACGGGGGATTTGGAGCTGTTTTTT. Protein sequence: CASSTGDLELFF. Full variable domain (rest looked up from reference TRBV9 and TRBJ2-2): DSGVTQTPKHLITATGQRVTLRCSPRSGDLSVYWYQQSLDQGLQFLIQYYNGEERAKGNILERFSAQQFPDLHSELNLSSLELGDSALYFCASSTGDLELFFGEGSRLTVL.

Comment on this clone: At one end, the junction sequence differs from germline, possibly due to a read error. The V gene is TRBV7-7, the J gene TRBJ2-5; possible D gene TRBD2, 7 bases. This CDR3 is built from 14 residues. Germline assignment: CDR1 SSHAT and CDR2 FNYEAQ (reference sequence). The CDR3 region has the DNA TGTGCTAGCAGCTTAAGCCGGGGGGCAGAGACCCAGTACTTC. Translation: CASSLSRGAETQYF. The complete variable domain, with remaining parts taken from reference TRBV7-7 and TRBJ2-5, reads GAGVSQSPRYKVTKRGQDVTLRCDPISSHATLYWYQQALGQGPEFLTYFNYEAQPDKSGLPSDRFSAERPEGSISTLTIQRTEQRDSAMYRCASSLSRGAETQYFGPGTRLLVL.

This chain links TRBV19 with TRBJ2-1; 9 bases fit TRBD2. The CDR3 loop spans 13 amino acids. CDR1 is LNHDA and CDR2 is SQIVND in the germline V gene (reference sequence). Trimming cost V 10 bases and J 5 bases; bases outside gene matches: 6. The CDR3 here is CATGTSLDNEQFF. The CDR3 DNA sequence: TGTGCCACAGGGACTAGCCTCGACAATGAGCAGTTCTTC.

V is TRBV28 and J is TRBJ1-2, with D possibly being TRBD1 (5 bases). Trimming took off 7 bases at V and 3 bases at J, with 12 bases between the two ends. The germline V gene has CDR1 MDHEN and CDR2 SYDVKM. The CDR3 extends over 13 amino acids. CDR3 DNA: TGTGCCAGCATGGGGCAGAACCACTATGGCTACACCTTC. The encoded protein is CASMGQNHYGYTF.

This chain connects TRBV29-1 to TRBJ1-4, with D hard to call. From germline, CDR1 is SQVTM and CDR2 ANQGSEA. Trimming shortened V by 6 bases and J by 0 bases, and 17 bases separated the two germline ends. This CDR3 spans 16 amino acids. This chain's CDR3 is CSVLFRADATNEKLFF. CDR3 nucleotides: TGCAGCGTACTGTTTAGAGCTGATGCAACTAATGAAAAACTGTTTTTT.

Comment on this clone: The same CDR3 is also encoded by other DNA sequences in this sample. The chain combines TRBV9 with TRBJ2-2, with TRBD2 as a possible D gene (5 bases). The V gene lost 3 bases and the J gene lost 5 bases, with 8 bases spanning the gap. CDR1 and CDR2 (germline): SGDLS, YYNGEE. The CDR3 runs to 13 residues. CDR3 in amino acids: CASSEGGTGELFF. CDR3 DNA sequence: TGTGCCAGCAGCGAAGGCGGGACCGGGGAGCTGTTTTTT. The whole variable domain, remainder taken from reference TRBV9 and TRBJ2-2, is DSGVTQTPKHLITATGQRVTLRCSPRSGDLSVYWYQQSLDQGLQFLIQYYNGEERAKGNILERFSAQQFPDLHSELNLSSLELGDSALYFCASSEGGTGELFFGEGSRLTVL.

This sequence joins TRBV18 and TRBJ1-2; 11 bases are shared with TRBD1. The CDR3 runs to 16 residues. After removal of 3 bases from V and 5 bases from J, the junction contained 8 bases not matched to a gene. Germline-derived CDR1 and CDR2 are KGHSH and LQKENI. The CDR3 sequence is CASSPTGTGGAYGYTF. CDR3 in DNA: TGTGCCAGCTCACCTACCGGGACAGGGGGGGCTTATGGCTACACCTTC.

The chain combines TRBV18 with TRBJ2-7; D may be TRBD1 (7 bases). CDR3 length equals 17 residues. Trimming took off 1 base at V and 5 bases at J, with 21 bases between the two ends. Germline lookup yields CDR1 KGHSH and CDR2 LQKENI. The CDR3 reads CASSPRFTPAGGNEQYF. In nucleotides, the CDR3 is TGTGCCAGCTCACCACGCTTCACCCCGGCAGGGGGGAACGAGCAGTACTTC.

The chain has TRBV28 and TRBJ1-1, with a weak D call TRBD1 (6 bases). This CDR3 has 15 amino acids. Germline CDR1 is MDHEN and CDR2 is SYDVKM. Trimming removed 6 bases at V and 4 bases at J, with 18 bases between. Written as DNA, the CDR3 is TGTGCCAGCAGGGGGACACAGGGTCAGGGCACTGAAGCTTTCTTT. This gives the protein CASRGTQGQGTEAFF.